Listed below are T cell receptor beta chains from one sample, sequenced in a study of cytomegalovirus exposure and HLA in healthy donors. The table came from immunoSEQ multiplex PCR; TCRdb's copy has only in-frame clones and leaves some out. Among some 150,000 clones listed, more than 75% were seen once. The sequenced sample was PBMCs. Receptors were obtained from a human donor in good health. The CDR3 runs from the conserved cysteine through the conserved F or W. A D gene is named only where the DNA matches it firmly. Only part of the rows carry a size: once, few, many, or a class if the clone is expanded.

CASSLVFPGTGVIREQYF TGTGCCAGCAGCTTGGTCTTTCCCGGGACAGGGGTGATACGGGAGCAGTACTTC TRBD1 TRBJ2-7 TRBV5-6 once
CASSLARDYTGTQYF TGTGCCAGCAGCTTAGCCCGGGACTACACAGGTACGCAGTATTTT TRBD2 TRBJ2-3 TRBV13 NA
CSVGLSSYEQYF TGCAGCGTGGGACTTTCTTCCTACGAGCAGTACTTC NA TRBJ2-7 TRBV29-1 few
CASSPQGPGYTGELFF TGTGCCAGCAGCCCTCAGGGTCCGGGCTACACCGGGGAGCTGTTTTTT NA TRBJ2-2 TRBV9 once
CASSRPVWWRQATNEKLFF TGTGCCAGTAGTCGACCCGTTTGGTGGAGACAGGCAACTAATGAAAAACTGTTTTTT NA TRBJ1-4 TRBV19 few
CAWSVRGSPLHF TGTGCCTGGAGTGTCCGGGGTTCACCCCTCCACTTT NA TRBJ1-6 TRBV30 NA
CASSLTLSGSGEQYF TGTGCCAGCAGCCTAACCCTAAGCGGGAGCGGGGAGCAGTACTTC TRBD2 TRBJ2-7 TRBV27 NA
CASSIVGDRNNEQFF TGTGCCAGTAGTATCGTCGGGGATCGAAACAATGAGCAGTTCTTC NA TRBJ2-1 TRBV19 NA
CASSIPGLANLGMDTQYF TGTGCCAGCAGCATACCGGGACTAGCCAACCTTGGGATGGATACGCAGTATTTT TRBD2 TRBJ2-3 TRBV5-4 few
CASSLGTREGEKLFF TGTGCCAGCAGCTTGGGAACCAGGGAGGGCGAAAAACTGTTTTTT NA TRBJ1-4 TRBV5-6 few
CASSLWTSISYEQYF TGTGCCAGCAGTTTATGGACTAGCATCTCCTACGAGCAGTACTTC TRBD2 TRBJ2-7 TRBV28 NA
CATSTRTSGLITDTQYF TGTGCCACCAGCACCCGGACTAGCGGGCTGATCACAGATACGCAGTATTTT TRBD2 TRBJ2-3 TRBV15 NA
CASSQGVSWGYGYTF TGTGCCAGCAGTCAAGGGGTTAGTTGGGGATATGGCTACACCTTC NA TRBJ1-2 TRBV6-8 NA
CASSYSPDRRTYEQYF TGTGCCAGCAGTTACTCTCCTGACAGGCGGACCTACGAGCAGTACTTC NA TRBJ2-7 TRBV6-6 NA
CASTLGGGGESETQYF TGTGCCAGCACCCTCGGGGGGGGAGGGGAGTCAGAGACCCAGTACTTC TRBD2 TRBJ2-5 TRBV28 few
CASSPSGTSGFVEQFF TGTGCCAGCAGCCCCTCCGGGACTAGCGGTTTTGTTGAGCAGTTCTTC TRBD2 TRBJ2-1 TRBV7-9 few
CASSEALGHRNTEAFF TGTGCCAGCAGTGAAGCCTTGGGACACAGGAACACTGAAGCTTTCTTT NA TRBJ1-1 TRBV6-1 NA
CASSEQNTIYF TGTGCCAGCAGTGAACAGAACACCATATATTTT NA TRBJ1-3 TRBV2 NA
CASSRLTGEQFF TGTGCCAGCAGTAGACTCACGGGGGAGCAGTTCTTC NA TRBJ2-1 TRBV6-5 once
CASSVSSGGNYEQFF TGCGCCAGCAGTGTTTCAAGTGGGGGGAACTATGAGCAGTTCTTC NA TRBJ2-1 TRBV10-1 NA
CSVERGVETQYF TGCAGCGTCGAGCGGGGGGTTGAGACCCAGTACTTC TRBD2 TRBJ2-5 TRBV29-1 NA
CASSQPIGPSYEQYF TGTGCCAGCAGCCAACCGATTGGGCCCTCCTACGAGCAGTACTTC NA TRBJ2-7 TRBV7-2 NA
CATSSPSLASGGLELATQYF TGTGCCACCAGCAGTCCCTCCCTGGCTAGCGGGGGCCTCGAACTCGCGACCCAGTACTTC TRBD2 TRBJ2-5 TRBV15 NA
CASSLAGLETQYF TGTGCCAGCAGCTTAGCTGGGCTAGAGACCCAGTACTTC NA TRBJ2-5 TRBV7-9 once
CASAGGGGYEQYF TGTGCCAGCGCGGGAGGCGGGGGCTACGAGCAGTACTTC TRBD2 TRBJ2-7 TRBV6-1 NA
CATDADRGSYEQYF TGTGCCACCGACGCTGACAGGGGGTCCTACGAGCAGTACTTC TRBD1 TRBJ2-7 TRBV6-1 NA
CASSLVPGGKDNEQFF TGTGCCAGCAGCTTAGTCCCGGGGGGTAAGGACAATGAGCAGTTCTTC TRBD2 TRBJ2-1 TRBV7-9 few
CASSLVGTRDEQYF TGTGCCAGCAGCTTAGTTGGAACCCGGGACGAGCAGTACTTC NA TRBJ2-7 TRBV7-2 NA
CASSPPGLPPHNEQFF TGCGCCAGCAGCCCGCCCGGACTCCCCCCCCACAATGAGCAGTTCTTC NA TRBJ2-1 TRBV5-1 NA
CASSLALAGDTQYF TGCGCCAGCAGCTTGGCTCTAGCGGGGGATACGCAGTATTTT TRBD2 TRBJ2-3 TRBV5-1 NA
CARQHWLEAFF TGTGCCAGACAACATTGGCTTGAAGCTTTCTTT NA TRBJ1-1 TRBV12-1 few
CASSLYRGSYEQYF TGTGCCAGCAGTTTATATAGGGGTTCCTACGAGCAGTACTTC NA TRBJ2-7 TRBV28 once
CAHSTGANTEAFF TGTGCCCACTCCACAGGGGCGAACACTGAAGCTTTCTTT TRBD1 TRBJ1-1 TRBV30 once
CASSSPRGGGETQYF TGTGCCAGCAGCTCCCCCCGAGGCGGAGGAGAGACCCAGTACTTC NA TRBJ2-5 TRBV7-2 NA
CASSGQGGLYGYTF TGTGCCAGCAGTGGGCAGGGAGGGCTCTATGGCTACACCTTC NA TRBJ1-2 TRBV2 once
CASSSQTGTEAFF TGTGCCAGCAGCTCCCAGACTGGCACTGAAGCTTTCTTT NA TRBJ1-1 TRBV7-3 NA
CASSQSSKPGLLSDTQYF TGCGCCAGCAGCCAATCCTCCAAGCCGGGACTGCTTTCGGATACGCAGTATTTT NA TRBJ2-3 TRBV4-3 once
CASSVAGGTYEQYF TGTGCCAGCAGCGTAGCAGGGGGCACGTACGAGCAGTACTTC TRBD1 TRBJ2-7 TRBV7-3 NA
CASNGRGNTGELFF TGTGCCAGCAACGGCAGGGGGAATACCGGGGAGCTGTTTTTT TRBD1 TRBJ2-2 TRBV5-4 NA
CASSGTGGQETQYF TGTGCCTCGAGCGGGACAGGGGGCCAAGAGACCCAGTACTTC TRBD1 TRBJ2-5 TRBV6-6 NA
CASSLKSPFVTGARADTQYF TGTGCCAGCAGTTTAAAATCCCCTTTTGTAACAGGGGCAAGGGCAGATACGCAGTATTTT TRBD1 TRBJ2-3 TRBV27 NA
CASSETGTDQYF TGTGCCAGCAGCGAAACAGGGACAGACCAGTACTTC TRBD1 TRBJ2-4 TRBV6-1 NA
CASSLRLRLEQYF TGTGCCAGCAGTTTAAGGTTGAGGCTCGAGCAGTACTTC NA TRBJ2-7 TRBV28 once
CASSFGTSGSPETQYF TGTGCCAGCAGCTTTGGGACTAGCGGGTCCCCGGAGACCCAGTACTTC TRBD2 TRBJ2-5 TRBV7-9 few
CASSQDRAENSPLHF TGTGCCAGTAGCCAAGACAGGGCGGAAAATTCACCCCTCCACTTT TRBD1 TRBJ1-6 TRBV19 NA
CAWRDTGGSGNTIYF TGTGCCTGGAGAGATACAGGGGGCTCTGGAAACACCATATATTTT TRBD1 TRBJ1-3 TRBV30 NA
CASSEDSPGLAGSYEQYF TGTGCCAGCAGTGAAGATTCGCCCGGACTAGCGGGTTCCTACGAGCAGTACTTC TRBD2 TRBJ2-7 TRBV6-1 NA
CASGVGGTSTYEQYF TGTGCTAGTGGTGTCGGCGGGACTAGCACTTACGAGCAGTACTTC TRBD2 TRBJ2-7 TRBV12-5 NA
CASSQSGAGTFLGEQFF TGCGCCAGCAGCCAGAGTGGCGCCGGGACATTCTTAGGGGAGCAGTTCTTC NA TRBJ2-1 TRBV4-3 few
CASSFDVAGVYNEQFF TGTGCCAGCAGTTTTGATGTAGCGGGAGTTTACAATGAGCAGTTCTTC TRBD2 TRBJ2-1 TRBV28 NA
CASSPDSSDEKLFF TGTGCCAGCTCACCAGACAGTTCTGATGAAAAACTGTTTTTT NA TRBJ1-4 TRBV18 NA
CASRLAGSTDTQYF TGTGCCAGTAGGCTAGCGGGAAGCACAGATACGCAGTATTTT TRBD2 TRBJ2-3 TRBV19 NA
CASKQLELYNEQFF TGCGCCAGCAAACAACTAGAACTCTACAATGAGCAGTTCTTC NA TRBJ2-1 TRBV10-2 once
CASGGRVSNEQFF TGTGCCAGCGGCGGGAGAGTATCCAATGAGCAGTTCTTC TRBD2 TRBJ2-1 TRBV4-2 NA
CASSYRAGVTDTQYF TGTGCCAGCAGTTACAGGGCAGGGGTTACAGATACGCAGTATTTT NA TRBJ2-3 TRBV6-5 once
CASSYQFRDRTFF TGCGCCAGCAGCTACCAATTCCGGGACAGAACTTTCTTT TRBD1 TRBJ1-1 TRBV5-1 NA